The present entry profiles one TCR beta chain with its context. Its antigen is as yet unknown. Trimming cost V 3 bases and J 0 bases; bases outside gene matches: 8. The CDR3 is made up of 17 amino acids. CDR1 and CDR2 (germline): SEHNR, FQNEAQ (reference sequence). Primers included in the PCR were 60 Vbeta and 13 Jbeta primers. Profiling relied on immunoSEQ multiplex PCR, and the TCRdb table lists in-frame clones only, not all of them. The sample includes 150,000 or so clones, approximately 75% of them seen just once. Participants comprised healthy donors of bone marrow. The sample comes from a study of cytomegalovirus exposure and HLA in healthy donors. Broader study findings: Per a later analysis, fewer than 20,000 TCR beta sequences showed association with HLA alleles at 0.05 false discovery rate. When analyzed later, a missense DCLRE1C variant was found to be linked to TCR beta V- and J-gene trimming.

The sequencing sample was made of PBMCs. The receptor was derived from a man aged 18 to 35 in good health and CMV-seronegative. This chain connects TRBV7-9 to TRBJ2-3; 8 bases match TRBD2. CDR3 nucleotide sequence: TGTGCCAGCAGCTTCTGGCGGGGGGCCCCTAGCACAGATACGCAGTATTTT. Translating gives CASSFWRGAPSTDTQYF.